These 29 T cell receptor beta chains were sequenced from one sample in a study of blood T cells in healthy people across ages. Sample-barcoded 5' priming and a J-beta primer mix drove a second PCR of about 6 to 12 cycles. TCRdb called the 5' RACE reads again in MiXCR, with one record for every CDR3 protein. The table includes roughly 800,000 distinct CDR3 sequences, approximately 25% detected once. This same sample was also part of a study on T cells of mothers and their children.

The specimen was blood. These receptors were obtained from a boy younger than 18 in good health.

A few counts support this clonotype. V is TRBV7-2 and J is TRBJ2-5, with 9 bases that match TRBD2. CDR1 is SGHTA and CDR2 is FQGNSA in the germline V gene. V lost 2 bases and J lost 5; bases outside the gene matches: 6. This CDR3 has 15 residues. CDR3 sequence reads: CASSLTTSGWETQYF. CDR3 bases: TGTGCCAGCAGCTTAACGACTAGCGGATGGGAGACCCAGTACTTC.

Details on this clonotype: Relative to the germline gene, one junction end is altered; a read error may explain this. The chain uses TRBV6-1 and TRBJ2-6, with 7 bases identical to TRBD1. CDR3 length equals 18 residues. Germline loops: CDR1 MNHNS, CDR2 SASEGT. CDR3 nucleotides: TGTGCCAGCAGAGAAGCCGGGACAGTGCTCTCTGGGGCCAACGTCCTGACTTTC. This sequence encodes CASREAGTVLSGANVLTF.

This clonotype occurred once. The chain couples TRBV6-5 to TRBJ1-3; D remains unclear. Trimming removed 2 bases at V and 2 bases at J, with 7 bases between. Looked up from germline, CDR1 is MNHEY and CDR2 is SVGAGI. This CDR3 is 14 amino acids long. The CDR3 nucleotides read TGTGCCAGCAGTTACCAGGCCCCTGGAAACACCATATATTTT. Protein: CASSYQAPGNTIYF.

This chain joins TRBV20-1 and TRBJ1-5; TRBD1 is a possible D gene (5 bases). CDR1 DFQATT and CDR2 SNEGSKA come from the germline V gene (reference sequence). V dropped 5 bases and J dropped 7 bases, with 18 bases sitting between them. This CDR3 is built from 14 residues. The CDR3 region is CSAPASGSNQPQHF. The DNA for the CDR3 is TGCAGTGCTCCCGCGTCAGGGTCTAACCAGCCCCAGCATTTT.

This chain uses TRBV7-2 with TRBJ1-2; D is perhaps TRBD1 (6 bases). From germline, CDR1 is SGHTA and CDR2 FQGNSA. V gave up 5 bases and J gave up 7 bases, with 11 bases separating them. The CDR3 is 12 residues long. The CDR3 here is CASSLQGFGYTF. The CDR3 bases are TGTGCCAGCAGCCTACAGGGATTTGGCTACACCTTC.

The CDR3 DNA reads TGCGCCAGCAGCTCGGGGACCCACGGGACAGACTACAATGAGCAGTTCTTC. Encoded protein: CASSSGTHGTDYNEQFF. This chain joins TRBV5-1 and TRBJ2-1, with 7 bases aligning to TRBD1. Looked up from germline, CDR1 is SGHRS and CDR2 is YFSETQ. The CDR3 has 17 amino acids. Germline trimming cut 3 bases from V and 3 bases from J; bases unmatched to any gene: 12.

There are a few counts of this clonotype. The chain combines TRBV20-1 with TRBJ2-1; no reliable D call. Trimming took 6 bases from V and 8 from J, leaving 14 bases between them. The CDR3 is 12 amino acids. Germline CDR1 is DFQATT and CDR2 is SNEGSKA (reference sequence). The CDR3 is CSASRQRDEQFF. In DNA, the CDR3 is TGCAGTGCGAGCAGGCAACGCGATGAGCAGTTCTTC.

V and J are TRBV12-3 or TRBV12-4 and TRBJ2-3; D gene uncertain. The V end lost 6 bases, the J end lost 4 bases, and 8 bases lay between the germline ends. The CDR3 spans 12 residues. DNA for the CDR3: TGTGCCAGCAGAGTTTTCGCAGATACGCAGTATTTT. This codes for CASRVFADTQYF.

The table lists this clonotype with a few counts. The CDR3 DNA follows: TGTGCCAGCAGCCCTCGCGAGGGGCTAGCCAAAAACATTCAGTACTTC. It encodes CASSPREGLAKNIQYF. The V call is TRBV7-9, the J call TRBJ2-4; perhaps D is TRBD1 or TRBD2 (5 bases each). The CDR3 is 16 residues long. Germline V CDR1 and CDR2: SEHNR, FQNEAQ (reference sequence). Trimming took 5 bases from V and 0 from J, leaving 14 bases between them.

This CDR3 is CASCEAGDEQFF. CDR3 nucleotide sequence: TGTGCCTCCTGTGAGGCGGGAGATGAGCAGTTCTTC. The chain couples TRBV19 to TRBJ2-1, with 7 nucleotides matching TRBD2. This CDR3 region has 12 residues. Germline V gene lookup returns CDR1 LNHDA and CDR2 SQIVND (reference sequence). Trimming cost V 11 bases and J 8 bases; bases outside gene matches: 9.

The sample holds a few counts of this clonotype. The V and J genes are TRBV6-5 and TRBJ2-5; either TRBD1 or TRBD2 may fit D (5 bases each). The J call may be in error: the DNA end matches TRBJ2-7 better. The CDR3 spans 14 residues. The germline CDR1 and CDR2 sequences are MNHEY and SVGAGI. The CDR3 reads CASASGTGVTEQYF. As DNA, the CDR3 is TGTGCCAGCGCCTCCGGGACCGGAGTTACCGAGCAGTACTTC.

This clonotype was recorded a few times. The chain has TRBV24-1 and TRBJ2-5; D may match TRBD1 or TRBD2 (5 bases each). Per the germline V gene, CDR1 is KGHDR and CDR2 is SFDVKD. The length of the CDR3 is 15 residues. The ends were cut back, 1 base at V and 3 bases at J, with 11 bases in the middle. The chain's CDR3 is CATSDFLGAEETQYF. In DNA form, the CDR3 reads TGTGCCACCAGTGATTTCCTCGGGGCTGAAGAGACCCAGTACTTC.

V gene TRBV6-2 or TRBV6-3 combines with J gene TRBJ2-1, with D perhaps matching TRBD2 (6 bases). Germline V gene lookup returns CDR1 MNHEY and CDR2 SVGEGT. V lost 0 bases to trimming and J lost 4 bases, with 13 bases between them. The CDR3 totals 16 residues. Written as DNA, the CDR3 is TGTGCCAGCAGTTACTCGAGCCGGGACTGGTACAATGAGCAGTTCTTC. This sequence encodes CASSYSSRDWYNEQFF.

DNA for the CDR3: TGTGCCAGCAGTGCCCCAAGGGGGCAGTCATATGGCTACACCTTC. It translates to CASSAPRGQSYGYTF. The chain links TRBV28 to TRBJ1-2; 7 bases are a match to TRBD1. The CDR3 sequence is 15 residues long. The ends lost 5 bases at V and 5 bases at J; junction bases unmatched: 11. Germline-derived CDR1 and CDR2 are MDHEN and SYDVKM.

J is TRBJ2-1 and V is TRBV2; 13 bases agree with TRBD2. The trim removed 6 bases at V and 10 bases at J, leaving 15 bases unmatched. The germline V gene has CDR1 SNHLY and CDR2 FYNNEI. There are 17 residues in the CDR3. This chain's CDR3 is CASRDNLGLAGRLEQFF. DNA for the CDR3: TGTGCCAGCAGGGACAACTTGGGACTAGCGGGACGGCTAGAGCAGTTCTTC.

This chain links TRBV9 with TRBJ2-7; the match to TRBD1 covers 7 bases. The CDR3 contains 15 residues. The germline V gene has CDR1 SGDLS and CDR2 YYNGEE. V shed 2 bases, J shed 2 bases, and the junction held 7 bases outside the gene matches. CDR3 bases: TGTGCCAGCAGCGTGGGGACAGTCGCTGCCTACGAGCAGTACTTC. It yields the protein CASSVGTVAAYEQYF.

The V call is TRBV7-2, the J call TRBJ2-5; D remains ambiguous. The CDR3 totals 11 residues. Germline-derived CDR1 and CDR2 are SGHTA and FQGNSA. With 5 bases removed from V and 6 bases from J, the gap between germline ends came to 7 bases. The CDR3 nucleotides are TGTGCCAGCAGCCTCGTCCAGACCCAGTACTTC. This codes for CASSLVQTQYF.

This clonotype was counted only a few times. V gene TRBV9 combines with J gene TRBJ2-2; 8 bases are shared with TRBD1. Germline V gene lookup returns CDR1 SGDLS and CDR2 YYNGEE. With 3 bases clipped from V and 7 bases from J, the junction kept 5 bases outside the gene matches. The CDR3 has 14 residues. The DNA of the CDR3 is TGTGCCAGCAGCGAAGCAGGGGGCTTCGGGGAGCTGTTTTTT. Its protein product is CASSEAGGFGELFF.

The chain couples TRBV11-2 to TRBJ1-1; D gene ambiguous. Germline V CDR1 and CDR2: SGHAT, FQNNGV. This CDR3 region has 13 residues. V lost 4 bases and J lost 7, with 13 bases in between. The CDR3 DNA is TGTGCCAGCAGCTCTCAGGTCCCTGGTGAAGCTTTCTTT. It encodes CASSSQVPGEAFF.

The rearrangement joins TRBV23-1 to TRBJ2-3, with D perhaps matching TRBD1 (6 bases). TRBV23-1 belongs to the ORF category, with a function that is uncertain. The V and J ends lost 1 base and 0 bases respectively, with 17 bases between them. The CDR3 contains 18 residues. CDR3 in amino acids: CASSQYPDRQGSTDTQYF. CDR3 nucleotides: TGCGCCAGCAGTCAATACCCGGACAGACAAGGTAGCACAGATACGCAGTATTTT.

This clonotype was counted only a few times. The chain uses TRBV10-3 and TRBJ2-6; no clear D gene. The CDR3 covers 16 residues. Germline assignment: CDR1 ENHRY and CDR2 SYGVKD. The V end lost 3 bases, the J end lost 0 bases, and 9 bases lay between the germline ends. In DNA form, the CDR3 reads TGTGCCATCAGTGAAGGCAGCAGCTCTGGGGCCAACGTCCTGACTTTC. Its protein is CAISEGSSSGANVLTF.

The chain couples TRBV4-1 to TRBJ1-4; 7 positions agree with TRBD1. The J segment lost 4 bases and the V segment lost 0 bases, leaving 2 bases of the junction unmatched. The CDR3 runs 15 residues. Germline lookup yields CDR1 MGHRA and CDR2 YSYEKL. In nucleotides, the CDR3 is TGCGCCAGCAGCCAAGAAGACAGGGTTAATGAAAAACTGTTTTTT. Encoded protein: CASSQEDRVNEKLFF.

This clonotype was seen a few times. The CDR3 DNA reads TGCAGTGCTTACCTAGACAGCTCCTACGAGCAGTACTTC. Its translation is CSAYLDSSYEQYF. The V gene is TRBV20-1, the J gene TRBJ2-7, with TRBD1 as a possible D gene (5 bases). V dropped 5 bases and J dropped 0 bases, with 11 bases sitting between them. Germline V gene lookup returns CDR1 DFQATT and CDR2 SNEGSKA (reference sequence). The CDR3 spans 13 residues.

This clonotype was counted a few times. This chain joins TRBV20-1 and TRBJ2-5; D may match TRBD1 or TRBD2 (6 bases each). Germline CDR1 is DFQATT and CDR2 is SNEGSKA (reference sequence). CDR3 length: 15 residues. V was trimmed by 0 bases and J by 2 bases, leaving 13 bases between them. The CDR3 loop reads CSARENPGAQETQYF. For the CDR3, the DNA is TGCAGTGCTAGAGAAAATCCGGGGGCGCAAGAGACCCAGTACTTC.

In DNA form, the CDR3 reads TGTGCCAGCAGGTCAGGGGCAGATACGCAGTATTTT. Protein product: CASRSGADTQYF. The chain combines TRBV6-5 with TRBJ2-3, with a tentative D call TRBD1 (6 bases). Germline V gives CDR1 MNHEY, CDR2 SVGAGI. This CDR3 comprises 12 residues. V was clipped by 6 bases and J by 4 bases, with 8 bases between them.

J is TRBJ1-2 and V is TRBV4-1; possible D gene TRBD1, 5 bases. The germline CDR1 and CDR2 sequences are MGHRA and YSYEKL. The CDR3 is 15 residues long. V was trimmed by 1 base and J by 8 bases, leaving 17 bases between them. CDR3 bases: TGCGCCAGCAGCCAAGGTAGTGGACACCAGGAGGGCTACACCTTC. The encoded protein is CASSQGSGHQEGYTF.

This chain connects TRBV28 to TRBJ2-5; the D is unclear. TRBJ2-1 matches the DNA end more closely, so the J call is doubtful. This CDR3 contains 11 residues. Germline lookup yields CDR1 MDHEN and CDR2 SYDVKM. CDR3 coding DNA: TGTGCCAGCAAGCTTTACAATGAGCAGTTCTTC. Protein: CASKLYNEQFF.

This chain uses TRBV27 with TRBJ2-3; 12 bases align to TRBD2. Looked up from germline, CDR1 is MNHEY and CDR2 is SMNVEV (reference sequence). The CDR3 is 15 amino acids. The V segment lost 9 bases and the J segment 2 bases; nucleotides outside the gene matches: 6. CDR3 loop: CARGGLAGNTDTQYF. The DNA for the CDR3 is TGTGCCAGAGGTGGACTAGCGGGAAACACAGATACGCAGTATTTT.

This clonotype was seen more than once but under ten times. This rearrangement joins TRBV9 to TRBJ1-2, with D perhaps matching TRBD1 (6 bases). This CDR3 has 15 amino acids. Looked up from germline, CDR1 is SGDLS and CDR2 is YYNGEE. Trimming stripped 4 bases from V and 6 bases from J, with 19 bases between. The CDR3 DNA is TGTGCCAGCAGCCCGAGTGGGGGCGCAAGTAATGGCTACACCTTC. It is translated as CASSPSGGASNGYTF.